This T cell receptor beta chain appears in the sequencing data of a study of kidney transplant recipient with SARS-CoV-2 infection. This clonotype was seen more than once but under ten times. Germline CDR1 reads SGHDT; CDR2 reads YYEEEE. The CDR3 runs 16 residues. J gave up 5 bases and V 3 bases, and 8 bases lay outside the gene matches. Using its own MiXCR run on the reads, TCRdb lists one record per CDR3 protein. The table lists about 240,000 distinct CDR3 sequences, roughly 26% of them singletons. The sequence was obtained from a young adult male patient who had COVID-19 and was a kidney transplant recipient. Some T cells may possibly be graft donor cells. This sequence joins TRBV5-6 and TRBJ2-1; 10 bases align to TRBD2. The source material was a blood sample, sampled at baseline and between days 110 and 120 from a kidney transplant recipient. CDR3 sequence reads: CASSSVMTSGHNEQFF. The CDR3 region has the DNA TGTGCCAGCAGCTCTGTTATGACTAGCGGGCACAATGAGCAGTTCTTC.